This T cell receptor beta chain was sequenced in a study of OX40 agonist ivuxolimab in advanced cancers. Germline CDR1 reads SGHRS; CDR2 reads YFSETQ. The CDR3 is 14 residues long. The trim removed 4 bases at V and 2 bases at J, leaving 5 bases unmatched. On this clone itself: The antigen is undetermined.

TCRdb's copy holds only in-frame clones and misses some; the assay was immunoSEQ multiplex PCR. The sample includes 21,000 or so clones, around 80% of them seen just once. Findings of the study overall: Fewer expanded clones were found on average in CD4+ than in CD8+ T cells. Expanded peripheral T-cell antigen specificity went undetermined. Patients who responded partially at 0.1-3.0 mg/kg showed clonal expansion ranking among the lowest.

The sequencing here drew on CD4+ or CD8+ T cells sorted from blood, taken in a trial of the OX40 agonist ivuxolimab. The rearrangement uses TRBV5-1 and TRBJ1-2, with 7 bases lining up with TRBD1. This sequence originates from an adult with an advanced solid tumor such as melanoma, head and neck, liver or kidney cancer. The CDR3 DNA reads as TGCGCCAGCAGCGCGGGACAGTCGAACTATGGCTACACCTTC. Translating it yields CASSAGQSNYGYTF.